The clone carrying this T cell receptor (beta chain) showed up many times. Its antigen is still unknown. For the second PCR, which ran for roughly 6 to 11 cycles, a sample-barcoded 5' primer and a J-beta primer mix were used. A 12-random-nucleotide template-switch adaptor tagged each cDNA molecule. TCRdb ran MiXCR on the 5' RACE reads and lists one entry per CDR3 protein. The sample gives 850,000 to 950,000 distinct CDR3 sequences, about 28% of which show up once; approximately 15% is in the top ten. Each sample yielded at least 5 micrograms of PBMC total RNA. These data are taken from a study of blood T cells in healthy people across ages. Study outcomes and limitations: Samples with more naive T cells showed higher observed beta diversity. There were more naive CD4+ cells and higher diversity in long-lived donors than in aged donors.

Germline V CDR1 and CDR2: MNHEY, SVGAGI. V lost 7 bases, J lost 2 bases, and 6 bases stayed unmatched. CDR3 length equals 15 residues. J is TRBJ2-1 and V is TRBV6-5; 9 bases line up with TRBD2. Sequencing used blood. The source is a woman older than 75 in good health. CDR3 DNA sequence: TGTGCCAGCACCCCGCGGGGGGGAGCCTACAATGAGCAGTTCTTC. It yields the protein CASTPRGGAYNEQFF.